This passage covers 7 T cell receptor beta chains from one sample sequenced in a study of CD8+CD57+ T cells in acquired aplastic anemia. All patients picked for sequencing had shown, by flow cytometry, an expansion of CD8+CD57+ cells. Investigators profiled TCR beta VDJ and CDR3 from genomic DNA template. A single record per CDR3 protein comes from TCRdb applying MiXCR to the reads. The repertoire holds some 170,000 distinct CDR3 sequences, with over 55% as singletons. Sequencing input: sorted CD4+, CD8+, or CD8+CD57+ T cells (not recorded which) from PBMCs. The receptors come from a human donor with aplastic anemia.

This clonotype has more than one count but fewer than ten. This rearrangement joins TRBV5-4 to TRBJ2-6, with D perhaps matching TRBD2 (5 bases). The V gene's germline CDR1 is SGHNT and CDR2 YYREEE (reference sequence). CDR3 length equals 15 residues. V was trimmed by 0 bases and J by 2 bases, leaving 6 bases between them. CDR3 bases: TGTGCCAGCAGCTTGGGGGGAGCTGGGGCCAACGTCCTGACTTTC. It specifies CASSLGGAGANVLTF.

The V call is TRBV20-1, the J call TRBJ1-2, with 11 bases that match TRBD1. Germline CDR1 is DFQATT and CDR2 is SNEGSKA (reference sequence). J lost 8 bases, V lost 0 bases, and 8 bases had no gene match. The CDR3 spans 15 residues. This chain's CDR3 is CSARDLGQGAPGYTF. The CDR3 bases are TGCAGTGCTAGAGACTTAGGACAGGGGGCGCCGGGCTACACCTTC.

The chain carries TRBV6-1 and TRBJ2-7; D is undetermined. There are 13 residues in the CDR3. The germline V gene encodes CDR1 MNHNS and CDR2 SASEGT. Trimming took 8 bases from V and 4 from J, leaving 15 bases between them. The CDR3 reads CASHRPEAYEQYF. In DNA form, the CDR3 reads TGTGCCAGCCATAGACCTGAGGCATACGAGCAGTACTTC.

This clonotype was observed a single time. The chain employs TRBV7-2 and TRBJ2-1; D remains ambiguous. Germline-derived CDR1 and CDR2 are SGHTA and FQGNSA. Trimming stripped 3 bases from V and 7 bases from J, with 7 bases between. The CDR3 sequence is 12 residues long. CDR3 region: CASSFALNEQFF. The DNA for the CDR3 is TGTGCCAGCAGCTTCGCCTTAAATGAGCAGTTCTTC.

The CDR3 region has the DNA TGCGCCAGCAGCTTTACTGACAGGGGGTATGGCTACACCTTC. Its protein product is CASSFTDRGYGYTF. The chain employs TRBV5-1 and TRBJ1-2; 9 bases align to TRBD1. J gave up 5 bases and V 2 bases, and 4 bases lay outside the gene matches. The CDR3 is 14 residues long. Germline V gene lookup returns CDR1 SGHRS and CDR2 YFSETQ.

This sequence joins TRBV24-1 and TRBJ2-2, with D uncertain. The CDR3 has 13 amino acids. CDR1 is KGHDR, CDR2 SFDVKD, per germline. V dropped 4 bases and J dropped 4 bases, with 6 bases sitting between them. The CDR3: CATSDRPTGELFF. DNA for the CDR3: TGTGCCACCAGTGACCGACCCACCGGGGAGCTGTTTTTT.

The sample holds a few counts of this clonotype. The chain joins TRBV20-1 to TRBJ2-5; no firm D call. The germline gives CDR1 DFQATT, CDR2 SNEGSKA (reference sequence). Trimming cost V 6 bases and J 3 bases, with 8 bases left between them. The CDR3 is made up of 11 amino acids. CDR3 in DNA: TGCAGTGCCCTAACGGAAGAGACCCAGTACTTC. Its protein is CSALTEETQYF.